Shown below are 2 T cell receptor beta chains from a single sample sequenced in a study of T-cell memory formation after mild COVID-19. MiXCR, run by TCRdb on the 5' RACE reads, gives a single entry per CDR3 protein. The sample records some 350,000 distinct CDR3 sequences, 10% to 15% being singletons. Sequencing used PBMCs or a T cell subset sorted from them (not recorded which). The receptor set was obtained from a man in his late teens or twenties who had mild COVID-19 (a few samples of this study predate the infection). Cell type and time point are not known.

This clonotype was found a few times. The chain uses TRBV6-2 or TRBV6-3 and TRBJ2-3, with 8 bases identical to TRBD1. Germline values: CDR1 MNHEY, CDR2 SVGEGT. V shed 6 bases, J shed 1 base, and the junction held 9 bases outside the gene matches. The CDR3 has 16 amino acids. The CDR3 DNA reads as TGTGCCAGCAGCCCTACAGGGGGTTGGGGCACAGATACGCAGTATTTT. Translated, it gives CASSPTGGWGTDTQYF.

This clonotype was picked up a small number of times. CDR3 sequence reads: CASSGFRDRAAGYTF. CDR3 in DNA: TGTGCCAGCAGCGGATTCCGGGACAGGGCGGCTGGCTACACCTTC. This chain joins TRBV11-2 and TRBJ1-2, with TRBD1 identical over 9 bases. Per germline, CDR1 SGHAT and CDR2 FQNNGV. This CDR3 contains 15 residues. V gave up 5 bases and J gave up 7 bases; unmatched junction bases: 11.